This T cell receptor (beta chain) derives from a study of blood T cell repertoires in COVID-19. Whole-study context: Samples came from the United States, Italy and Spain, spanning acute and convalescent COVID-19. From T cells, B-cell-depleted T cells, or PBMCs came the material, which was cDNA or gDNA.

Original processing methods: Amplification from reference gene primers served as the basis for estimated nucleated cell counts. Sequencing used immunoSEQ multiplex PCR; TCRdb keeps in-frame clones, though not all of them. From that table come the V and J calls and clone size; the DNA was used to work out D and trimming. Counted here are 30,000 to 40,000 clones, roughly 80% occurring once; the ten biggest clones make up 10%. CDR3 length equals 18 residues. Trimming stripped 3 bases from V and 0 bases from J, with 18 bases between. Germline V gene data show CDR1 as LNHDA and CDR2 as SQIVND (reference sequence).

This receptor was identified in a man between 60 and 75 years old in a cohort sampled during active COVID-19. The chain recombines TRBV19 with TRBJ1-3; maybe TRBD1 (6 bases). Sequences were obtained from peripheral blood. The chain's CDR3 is CASSMGFGGTSSGNTIYF. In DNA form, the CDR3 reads TGTGCCAGTAGTATGGGGTTCGGGGGGACAAGCTCTGGAAACACCATATATTTT.